This TCR beta chain is from a study of beta chain features in type 1 diabetes. Study results and caveats: Because the template was cDNA, high-expressing cells might be over-represented.

Purities in excess of 95% were seen in all sorted populations. This clone has just a few counts. Its specificity is not known. The CDR3 loop spans 14 amino acids. Germline-derived CDR1 and CDR2 are MDHEN and SYDVKM. J was trimmed by 0 bases and V by 5 bases; bases with no gene match: 3. Reverse transcription of all isolated RNA meant that expressed TCRB transcripts were sequenced. The table came from immunoSEQ multiplex PCR; TCRdb's copy has only in-frame clones and leaves some out. This table has 810,000 or so clones, 17% appearing once. The TCR originated in a woman aged 18-29 years in good health. The chain joins TRBV28 to TRBJ1-1, with TRBD1 matching over 7 bases. Specimen: naive CD4+ T cells from blood. CDR3 DNA sequence: TGTGCCAGCAGTATGGGGACAGTGAACACTGAAGCTTTCTTT. This encodes CASSMGTVNTEAFF. The variable domain in full, with the rest retrieved from reference TRBV28 and TRBJ1-1, is DVKVTQSSRYLVKRTGEKVFLECVQDMDHENMFWYRQDPGLGLRLIYFSYDVKMKEKGDIPEGYSVSREKKERFSLILESASTNQTSMYLCASSMGTVNTEAFFGQGTRLTVV.